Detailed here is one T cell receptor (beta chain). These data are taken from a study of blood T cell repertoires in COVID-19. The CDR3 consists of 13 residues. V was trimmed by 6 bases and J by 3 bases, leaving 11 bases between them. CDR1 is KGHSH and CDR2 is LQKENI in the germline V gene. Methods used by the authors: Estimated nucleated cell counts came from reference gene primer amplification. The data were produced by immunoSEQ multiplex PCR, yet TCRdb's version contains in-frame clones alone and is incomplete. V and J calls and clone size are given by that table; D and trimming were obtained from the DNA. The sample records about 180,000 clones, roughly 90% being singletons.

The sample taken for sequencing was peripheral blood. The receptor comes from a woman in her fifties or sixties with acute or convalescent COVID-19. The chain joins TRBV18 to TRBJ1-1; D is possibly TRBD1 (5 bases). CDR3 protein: CASSPGVDTEAFF. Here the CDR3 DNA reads TGTGCCAGCTCCCCGGGGGTGGACACTGAAGCTTTCTTT. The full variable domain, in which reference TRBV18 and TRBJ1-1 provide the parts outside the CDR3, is NAGVMQNPRHLVRRRGQEARLRCSPMKGHSHVYWYRQLPEEGLKFMVYLQKENIIDESGMPKERFSAEFPKEGPSILRIQQVVRGDSAAYFCASSPGVDTEAFFGQGTRLTVV.